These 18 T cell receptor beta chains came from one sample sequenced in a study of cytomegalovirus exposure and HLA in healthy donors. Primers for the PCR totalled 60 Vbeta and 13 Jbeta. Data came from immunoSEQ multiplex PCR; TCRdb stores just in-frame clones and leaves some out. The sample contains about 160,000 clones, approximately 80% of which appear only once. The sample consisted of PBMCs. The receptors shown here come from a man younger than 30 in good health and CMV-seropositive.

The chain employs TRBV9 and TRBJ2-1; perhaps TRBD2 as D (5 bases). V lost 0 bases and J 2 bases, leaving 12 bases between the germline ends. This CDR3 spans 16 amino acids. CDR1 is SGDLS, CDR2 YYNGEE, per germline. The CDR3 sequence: CASSVGRADPYNEQFF. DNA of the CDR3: TGTGCCAGCAGCGTAGGTCGAGCGGATCCCTACAATGAGCAGTTCTTC.

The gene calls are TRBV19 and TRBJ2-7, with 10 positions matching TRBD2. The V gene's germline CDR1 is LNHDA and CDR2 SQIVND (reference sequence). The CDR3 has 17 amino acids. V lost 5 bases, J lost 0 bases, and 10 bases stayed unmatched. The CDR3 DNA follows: TGTGCCAGTAGTCCTATAGCGGGGGGCCACAGCTCCTACGAGCAGTACTTC. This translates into CASSPIAGGHSSYEQYF.

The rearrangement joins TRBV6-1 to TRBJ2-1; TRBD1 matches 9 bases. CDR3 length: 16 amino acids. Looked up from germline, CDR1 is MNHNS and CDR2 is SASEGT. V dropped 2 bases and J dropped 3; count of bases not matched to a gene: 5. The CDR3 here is CASSEWTGEIYNEQFF. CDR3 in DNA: TGTGCCAGCAGTGAATGGACAGGGGAAATCTACAATGAGCAGTTCTTC.

As DNA, the CDR3 is TGTGCCAGCTACCGGGACAGCTCCTACGAGCAGTACTTC. It codes for CASYRDSSYEQYF. The chain joins TRBV2 to TRBJ2-7; TRBD1 matches at 7 bases. The V gene end was trimmed by 8 bases and the J gene end by 0 bases; junction bases not matched to a gene: 4. This CDR3 region has 13 residues. Germline V gene lookup returns CDR1 SNHLY and CDR2 FYNNEI.

The DNA of the CDR3 is TGTGCCAGCAGCTTAACGTTAGGGGCGAACACTGAAGCTTTCTTT. Translated: CASSLTLGANTEAFF. The chain recombines TRBV7-3 with TRBJ1-1, with D perhaps matching TRBD1 (5 bases). CDR3 size: 15 residues. Trimming took off 0 bases at V and 1 base at J, with 9 bases between the two ends. Germline CDR1 is SGHTA and CDR2 is FQGTGA.

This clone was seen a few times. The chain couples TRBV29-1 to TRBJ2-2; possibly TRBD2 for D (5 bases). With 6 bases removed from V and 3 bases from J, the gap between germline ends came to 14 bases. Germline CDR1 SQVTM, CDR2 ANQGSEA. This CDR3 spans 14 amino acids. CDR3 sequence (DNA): TGCAGCGTAACTCGGGAAGGTCACACCGGGGAGCTGTTTTTT. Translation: CSVTREGHTGELFF.

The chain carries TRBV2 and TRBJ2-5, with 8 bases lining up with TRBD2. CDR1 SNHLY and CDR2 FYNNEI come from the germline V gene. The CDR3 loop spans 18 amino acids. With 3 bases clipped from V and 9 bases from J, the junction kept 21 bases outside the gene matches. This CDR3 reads CASSDSTSGSGEREAQYF. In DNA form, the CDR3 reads TGTGCCAGCAGTGATAGTACTAGCGGCTCAGGAGAGAGGGAGGCCCAGTACTTC.

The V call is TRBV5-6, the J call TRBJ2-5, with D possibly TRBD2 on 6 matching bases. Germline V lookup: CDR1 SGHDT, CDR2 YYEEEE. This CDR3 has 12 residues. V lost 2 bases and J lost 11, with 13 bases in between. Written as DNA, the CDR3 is TGTGCCAGCAGCTTCAGGGTACGGGAGCAGTACTTC. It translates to CASSFRVREQYF.

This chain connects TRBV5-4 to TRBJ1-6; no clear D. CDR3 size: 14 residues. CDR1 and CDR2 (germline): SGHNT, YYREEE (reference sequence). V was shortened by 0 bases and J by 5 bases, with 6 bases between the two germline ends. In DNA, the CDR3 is TGTGCCAGCAGCTTGGAACAGAATAATTCACCCCTCCACTTT. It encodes CASSLEQNNSPLHF.

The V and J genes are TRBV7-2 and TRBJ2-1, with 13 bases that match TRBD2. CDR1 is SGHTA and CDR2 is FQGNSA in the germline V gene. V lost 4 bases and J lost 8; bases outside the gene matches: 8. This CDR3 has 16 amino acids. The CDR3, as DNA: TGTGCCAGCAGCTCGCGACTAGCGGGAGGCTGGGATGAGCAGTTCTTC. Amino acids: CASSSRLAGGWDEQFF.

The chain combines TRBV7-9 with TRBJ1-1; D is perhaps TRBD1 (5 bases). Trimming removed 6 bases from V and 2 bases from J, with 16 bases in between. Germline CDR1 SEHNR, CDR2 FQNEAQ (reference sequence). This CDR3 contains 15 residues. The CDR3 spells CASRSDIPGNTEAFF. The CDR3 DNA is TGTGCCAGCAGATCGGACATTCCAGGCAACACTGAAGCTTTCTTT.

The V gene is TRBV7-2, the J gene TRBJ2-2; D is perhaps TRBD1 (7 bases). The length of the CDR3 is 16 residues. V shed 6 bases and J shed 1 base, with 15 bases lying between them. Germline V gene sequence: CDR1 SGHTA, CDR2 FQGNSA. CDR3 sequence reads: CASREGAGRNTGELFF. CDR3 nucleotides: TGTGCCAGCAGGGAGGGGGCGGGGAGGAACACCGGGGAGCTGTTTTTT.

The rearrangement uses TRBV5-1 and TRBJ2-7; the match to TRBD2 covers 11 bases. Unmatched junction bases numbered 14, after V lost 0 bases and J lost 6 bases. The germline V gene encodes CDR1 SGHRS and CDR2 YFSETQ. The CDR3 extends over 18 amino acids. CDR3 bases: TGCGCCAGCAGCTTGGATCTAGCGGGAGGATCCAATGGCCCCGAGCAGTACTTC. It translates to CASSLDLAGGSNGPEQYF.

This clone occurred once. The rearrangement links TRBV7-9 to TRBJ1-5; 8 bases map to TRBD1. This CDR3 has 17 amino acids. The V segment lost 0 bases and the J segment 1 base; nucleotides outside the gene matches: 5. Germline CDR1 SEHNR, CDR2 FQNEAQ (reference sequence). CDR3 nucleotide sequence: TGTGCCAGCAGCTTAGCAACAGGGGGAGGAAGCAATCAGCCCCAGCATTTT. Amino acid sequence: CASSLATGGGSNQPQHF.

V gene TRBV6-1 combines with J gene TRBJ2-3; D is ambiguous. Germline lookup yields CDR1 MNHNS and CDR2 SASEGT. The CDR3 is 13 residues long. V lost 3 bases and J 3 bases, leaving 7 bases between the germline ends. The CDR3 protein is CASSEYATDTQYF. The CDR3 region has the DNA TGTGCCAGCAGTGAGTACGCGACAGATACGCAGTATTTT.

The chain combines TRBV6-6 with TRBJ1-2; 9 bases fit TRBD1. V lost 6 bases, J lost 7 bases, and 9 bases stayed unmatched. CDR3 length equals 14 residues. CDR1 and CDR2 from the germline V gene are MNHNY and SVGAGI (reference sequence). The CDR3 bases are TGTGCCAGCAGCTTCCGGGACAGGGACTCTGGCTACACCTTC. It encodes CASSFRDRDSGYTF.

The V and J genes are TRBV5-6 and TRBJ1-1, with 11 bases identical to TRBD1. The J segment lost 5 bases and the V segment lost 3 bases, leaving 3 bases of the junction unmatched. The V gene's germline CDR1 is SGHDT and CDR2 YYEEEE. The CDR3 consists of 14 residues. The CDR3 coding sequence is TGTGCCAGCAGCTCCGGGACAGGGGGGACTGAAGCTTTCTTT. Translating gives CASSSGTGGTEAFF.

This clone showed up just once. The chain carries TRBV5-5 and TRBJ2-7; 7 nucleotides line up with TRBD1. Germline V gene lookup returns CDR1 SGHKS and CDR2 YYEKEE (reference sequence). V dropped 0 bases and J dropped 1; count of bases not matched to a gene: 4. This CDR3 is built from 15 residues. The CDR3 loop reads CASSLVGDSSYEQYF. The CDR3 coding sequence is TGTGCCAGCAGCTTGGTCGGGGACAGTTCCTACGAGCAGTACTTC.